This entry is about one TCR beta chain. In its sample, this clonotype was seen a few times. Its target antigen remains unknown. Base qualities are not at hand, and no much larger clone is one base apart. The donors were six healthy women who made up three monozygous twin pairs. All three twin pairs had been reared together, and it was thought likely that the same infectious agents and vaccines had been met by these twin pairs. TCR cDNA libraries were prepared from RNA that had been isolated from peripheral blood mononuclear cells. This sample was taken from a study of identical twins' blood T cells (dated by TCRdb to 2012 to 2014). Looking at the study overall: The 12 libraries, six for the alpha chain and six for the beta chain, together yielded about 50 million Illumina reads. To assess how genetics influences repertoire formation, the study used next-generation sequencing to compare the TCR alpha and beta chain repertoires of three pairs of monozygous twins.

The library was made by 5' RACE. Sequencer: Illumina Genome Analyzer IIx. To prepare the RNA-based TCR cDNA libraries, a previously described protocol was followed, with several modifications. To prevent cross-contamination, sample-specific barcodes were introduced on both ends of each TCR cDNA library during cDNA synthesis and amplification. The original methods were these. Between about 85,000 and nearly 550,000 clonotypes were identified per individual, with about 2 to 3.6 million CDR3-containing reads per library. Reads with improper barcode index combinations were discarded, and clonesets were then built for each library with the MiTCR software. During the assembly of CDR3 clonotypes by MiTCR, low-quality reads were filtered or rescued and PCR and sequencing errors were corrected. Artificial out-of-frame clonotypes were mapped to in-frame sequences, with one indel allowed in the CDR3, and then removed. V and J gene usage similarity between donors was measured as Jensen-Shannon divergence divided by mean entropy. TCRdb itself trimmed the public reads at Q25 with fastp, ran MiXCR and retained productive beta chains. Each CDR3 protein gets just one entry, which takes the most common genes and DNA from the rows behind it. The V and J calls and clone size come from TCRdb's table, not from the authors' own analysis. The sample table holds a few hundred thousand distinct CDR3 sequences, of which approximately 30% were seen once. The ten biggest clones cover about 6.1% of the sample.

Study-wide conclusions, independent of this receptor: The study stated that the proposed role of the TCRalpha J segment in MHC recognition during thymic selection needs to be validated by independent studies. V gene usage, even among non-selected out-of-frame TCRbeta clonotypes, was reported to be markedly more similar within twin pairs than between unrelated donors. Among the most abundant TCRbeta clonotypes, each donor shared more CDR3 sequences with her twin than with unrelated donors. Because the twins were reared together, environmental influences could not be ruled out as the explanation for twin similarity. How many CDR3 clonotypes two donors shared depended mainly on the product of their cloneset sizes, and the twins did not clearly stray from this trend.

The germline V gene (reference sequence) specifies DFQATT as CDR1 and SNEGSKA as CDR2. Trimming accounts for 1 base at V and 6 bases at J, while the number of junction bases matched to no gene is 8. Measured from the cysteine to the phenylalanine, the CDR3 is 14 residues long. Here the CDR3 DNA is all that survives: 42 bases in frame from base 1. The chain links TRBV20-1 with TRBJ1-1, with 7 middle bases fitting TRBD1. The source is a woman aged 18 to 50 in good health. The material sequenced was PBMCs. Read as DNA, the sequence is TGCAGTGCTAGAGTAGGGGGCAAGGTCGCTGAAGCTTTCTTT. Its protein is CSARVGGKVAEAFF.